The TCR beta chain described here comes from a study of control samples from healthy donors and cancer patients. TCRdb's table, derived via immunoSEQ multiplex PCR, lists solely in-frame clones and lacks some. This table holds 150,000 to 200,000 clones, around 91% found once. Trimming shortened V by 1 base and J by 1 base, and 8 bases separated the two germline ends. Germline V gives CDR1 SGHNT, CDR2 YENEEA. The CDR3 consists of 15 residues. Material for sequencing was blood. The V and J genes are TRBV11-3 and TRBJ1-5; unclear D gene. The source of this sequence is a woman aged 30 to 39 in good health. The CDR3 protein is CASSLARESNQPQHF. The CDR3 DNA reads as TGTGCCAGCAGCTTAGCTAGGGAGAGCAATCAGCCCCAGCATTTT.